The 6 T cell receptor beta chains in this list originate from one sample, sequenced in a study of tumor-infiltrating lymphocytes in primary liver carcinoma. From approximately 490 ng total RNA, TCR beta cDNA was generated with a primer in the constant region. Generation of the TCR beta libraries relied on three nested multiplex PCR rounds using slightly modified ARM-PCR. A C-beta reverse primer and TRBV1-TRBV30 forward primers served in each of the first two PCR rounds, at approximately 10 cycles apiece. TCRdb reanalysed the multiplex PCR reads using MiXCR and keeps one entry per CDR3 protein. Here the sample spans some 180,000 distinct CDR3 sequences, over 50% being singletons. They got blood RNA out of unsorted whole blood and also pulled out germline DNA. Sequenced input: peripheral blood. The receptors were sampled from a man aged 40-50 years with primary liver carcinoma and hepatitis B virus infection.

V gene TRBV6-1 combines with J gene TRBJ2-7, with no clear D. The CDR3 spans 13 residues. The V and J ends lost 4 bases and 1 base respectively, with 8 bases between them. The germline V gene encodes CDR1 MNHNS and CDR2 SASEGT. The CDR3 sequence: CASSVGLSYEQYF. The CDR3 bases are TGTGCCAGCAGTGTAGGCTTATCCTACGAGCAGTACTTC.

This clonotype has at least ten counts. The chain has TRBV7-9 and TRBJ1-2, with a tentative D call TRBD1 (6 bases). The CDR3 runs to 12 residues. Germline V gene sequence: CDR1 SEHNR, CDR2 FQNEAQ (reference sequence). The V and J ends lost 6 bases and 6 bases respectively, with 11 bases between them. Written as DNA, the CDR3 is TGTGCCAGCAGGGCCCAGGGGAATGGCTACACCTTC. As protein: CASRAQGNGYTF.

A note on this clonotype: Relative to the germline gene, one junction end is altered; a read error may explain this. The chain's CDR3 is CASSLKAVLYNEQSF. DNA for the CDR3: TGTGCCAGCAGCTTAAAAGCTGTCCTTTACAATGAGCAGTCCTTC. The rearrangement links TRBV11-1 to TRBJ2-1; no clear D. The V gene's germline CDR1 is SGHAT and CDR2 FQDESV (reference sequence). The CDR3 runs 15 residues. Complete variable domain (other parts from reference TRBV11-1 and TRBJ2-1): EAEVAQSPRYKITEKSQAVAFWCDPISGHATLYWYRQILGQGPELLVQFQDESVVDDSQLPKDRFSAERLKGVDSTLKIQPAELGDSAMYLCASSLKAVLYNEQSFGPGTRLTVL.

This clonotype was counted many times. The gene calls are TRBV6-5 and TRBJ1-5, with a weak D call TRBD1 (5 bases). The length of the CDR3 is 13 residues. CDR1 is MNHEY and CDR2 is SVGAGI in the germline V gene. Trimming left V 11 bases short and J 0 bases short, with 11 bases between. The CDR3 region has the DNA TGTGCCGTCGGGGACGGTAGCAATCAGCCCCAGCATTTT. As protein: CAVGDGSNQPQHF.

With regard to this clonotype: One base away lies a much larger clone, so this may be a sequencing read error. The chain has TRBV11-3 and TRBJ2-1; D perhaps matches TRBD1 (6 bases). V was shortened by 5 bases and J by 7 bases, with 21 bases between the two germline ends. The length of the CDR3 is 16 residues. The germline CDR1 and CDR2 sequences are SGHNT and YENEEA. As DNA, the CDR3 is TGTGCCAGCAGCCCAATGGGGCCCGGACAGCTTAATGAGCAGTTCTTC. Protein product: CASSPMGPGQLNEQFF.

The rearrangement links TRBV5-5 to TRBJ1-4; D not certain. CDR1 is SGHKS, CDR2 YYEKEE, per germline (reference sequence). There are 13 residues in the CDR3. V was pared by 3 bases and J by 7 bases, with 10 bases between. CDR3 loop: CASSSVAGEKLFF. The CDR3 region has the DNA TGTGCCAGCAGCTCCGTAGCAGGTGAAAAACTGTTTTTT.